The clone carrying this T cell receptor beta chain showed up many times. The antigen is undetermined. TCRdb independently ran MiXCR on the reads; one entry per CDR3 protein. The sample records under 150,000 distinct CDR3 sequences, roughly 9% being singletons. These data are taken from a study of T cell repertoires in cytomegalovirus infection. Study findings and constraints: CMV carriers having the relevant HLA were flagged by cumulative public TCR beta family frequency.

The CDR3 loop spans 13 amino acids. CDR1 SGHTA and CDR2 FQGNSA come from the germline V gene. The V segment lost 5 bases and the J segment 6 bases; nucleotides outside the gene matches: 6. The chain recombines TRBV7-2 with TRBJ1-1, with 7 bases that match TRBD1. This TCR was recovered from a human donor in good health (CMV status not recorded). Some clones in this sample may be carry-over from other donors' samples. The sequencing input was PBMCs. Written as DNA, the CDR3 is TGTGCCAGCAGCGCGCAACAGGGGTCTGAAGCTTTCTTT. Its translation is CASSAQQGSEAFF.